This TCR beta chain was recovered during a study of technical replicates of blood from a few donors. The ends lost 0 bases at V and 7 bases at J; junction bases unmatched: 15. This CDR3 contains 19 residues. CDR1 and CDR2 (germline): LGHNA, YNFKEQ. The table came from immunoSEQ multiplex PCR; TCRdb's copy has only in-frame clones and leaves some out. The sample records 60,000 to 70,000 clones, around 88% being singletons. Sequences were obtained from PBMCs. This chain links TRBV4-2 with TRBJ2-7, with 13 bases fitting TRBD2. The clonotype comes from a human donor in good health. Some clones in this sample may be carry-over from other donors' samples. CDR3 DNA: TGTGCCAGCAGCCAAGATGAGGGACTAGCGGGATCCCCTACGAGGGAGCAGTACTTC. Translated, it gives CASSQDEGLAGSPTREQYF.